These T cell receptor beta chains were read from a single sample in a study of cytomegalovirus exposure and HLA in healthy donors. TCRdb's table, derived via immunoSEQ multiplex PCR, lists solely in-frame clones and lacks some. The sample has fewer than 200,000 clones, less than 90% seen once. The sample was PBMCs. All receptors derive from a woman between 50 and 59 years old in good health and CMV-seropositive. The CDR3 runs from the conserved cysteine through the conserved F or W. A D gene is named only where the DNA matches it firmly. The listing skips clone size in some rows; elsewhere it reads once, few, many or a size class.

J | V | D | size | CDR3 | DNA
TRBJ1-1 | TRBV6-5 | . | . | CASSPDRGNTEAFF | TGTGCCAGCAGCCCCGATAGGGGGAACACTGAAGCTTTCTTT
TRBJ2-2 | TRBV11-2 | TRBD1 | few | CASSQQGRGSGELFF | TGTGCCAGCAGCCAACAGGGGAGAGGCTCCGGGGAGCTGTTTTTT
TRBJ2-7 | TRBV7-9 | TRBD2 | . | CASSPRTSSYEQYF | TGTGCCAGCAGTCCACGGACTAGCAGCTACGAGCAGTACTTC
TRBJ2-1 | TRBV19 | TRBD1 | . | CASSIGAGGVGRGNEQFF | TGTGCCAGTAGTATAGGCGCAGGGGGCGTAGGTAGAGGGAATGAGCAGTTCTTC
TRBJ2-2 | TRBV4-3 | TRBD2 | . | CASSHTAGGGANTGELFF | TGCGCCAGCAGCCACACCGCAGGCGGGGGGGCGAACACCGGGGAGCTGTTTTTT
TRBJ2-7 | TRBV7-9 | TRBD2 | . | CASSGGGREQYF | TGTGCCAGCAGCGGGGGAGGGCGCGAGCAGTACTTC
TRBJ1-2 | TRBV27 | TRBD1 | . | CASSLFRTGIGDGYTF | TGTGCCAGCAGTTTATTCCGGACAGGGATTGGGGATGGCTACACCTTC
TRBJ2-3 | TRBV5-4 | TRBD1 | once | CASSLGGQGTDTQYF | TGTGCCAGCAGCTTGGGGGGACAGGGCACAGATACGCAGTATTTT
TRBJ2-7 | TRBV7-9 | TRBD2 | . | CSSSLVPSGTSEQYF | TGTTCCAGCAGCTTAGTTCCTAGCGGGACCTCCGAGCAGTACTTC
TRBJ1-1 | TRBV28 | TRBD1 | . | CASSRWTGVGGEAFF | TGTGCCAGCAGTCGATGGACAGGGGTCGGAGGTGAAGCTTTCTTT
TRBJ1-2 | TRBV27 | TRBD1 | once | CASSKGQGSTYGYTF | TGTGCCAGCAGCAAAGGACAGGGGTCCACCTATGGCTACACCTTC
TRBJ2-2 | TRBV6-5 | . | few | CASSGTNTGELFF | TGTGCCAGCAGTGGGACTAACACCGGGGAGCTGTTTTTT
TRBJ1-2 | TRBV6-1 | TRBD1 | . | CASSGTGHFNYGYTF | TGTGCCAGCAGTGGGACAGGCCACTTTAACTATGGCTACACCTTC
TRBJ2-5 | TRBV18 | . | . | CASSLGGAGQETQYF | TGTGCCAGCTCCCTTGGCGGGGCGGGGCAAGAGACCCAGTACTTC
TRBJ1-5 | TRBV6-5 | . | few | CASSYSGLSNQPQHF | TGTGCCAGCAGTTACTCCGGACTCAGCAATCAGCCCCAGCATTTT
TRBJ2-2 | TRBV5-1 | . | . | CASSLLGELFF | TGCGCCAGCAGCTTGCTCGGGGAGCTGTTTTTT
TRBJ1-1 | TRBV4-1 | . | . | CASSRGGFYTEAFF | TGCGCCAGCAGCCGAGGAGGGTTTTACACTGAAGCTTTCTTT
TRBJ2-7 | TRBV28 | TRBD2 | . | CASSSGLAGLTYEQYF | TGTGCCAGCAGTTCGGGACTAGCGGGCTTAACCTACGAGCAGTACTTC
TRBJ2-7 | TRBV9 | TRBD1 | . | CASSLGDRGYEQYF | TGTGCCAGCAGCCTGGGGGACAGGGGTTACGAGCAGTACTTC
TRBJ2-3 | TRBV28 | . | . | CALGLRTDTQYF | TGTGCCCTTGGGCTCCGCACAGATACGCAGTATTTT
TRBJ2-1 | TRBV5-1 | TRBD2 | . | CASSLERGGPDEQFF | TGCGCCAGCAGCTTGGAGCGGGGGGGCCCGGATGAGCAGTTCTTC
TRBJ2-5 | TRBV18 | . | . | CASSPPVSSGTQYF | TGTGCCAGCTCACCACCCGTCTCCTCCGGGACCCAGTACTTC
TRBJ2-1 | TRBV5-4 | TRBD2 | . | CASSPGLATYNEQFF | TGTGCCAGCAGCCCTGGACTAGCAACCTACAATGAGCAGTTCTTC
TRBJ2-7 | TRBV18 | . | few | CASSRDRSVSYEQYF | TGTGCCAGCTCCCGCGACAGATCGGTTTCCTACGAGCAGTACTTC
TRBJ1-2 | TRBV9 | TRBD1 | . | CASSVGGQGGYGYTF | TGTGCCAGCAGCGTAGGTGGGCAGGGGGGTTATGGCTACACCTTC
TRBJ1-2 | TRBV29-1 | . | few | CSVTTGYTF | TGCAGCGTCACTACAGGCTACACCTTC
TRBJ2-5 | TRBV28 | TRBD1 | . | CASTTTGGETQYF | TGTGCCAGCACCACGACAGGGGGGGAGACCCAGTACTTC
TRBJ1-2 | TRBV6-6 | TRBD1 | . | CASSYSGRGRISF | TGTGCCAGCAGTTACTCGGGCAGGGGGCGAATTTCCTTC
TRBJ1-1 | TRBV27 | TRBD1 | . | CASSLLPFTGTGGTEAFF | TGTGCCAGCAGTTTACTCCCTTTTACCGGGACAGGGGGAACTGAAGCTTTCTTT